Below, 27 T cell receptor beta chains from the same sample are listed, as sequenced in a study of neoadjuvant anti-PD-1 for oral cavity cancer. Time point specified: after neoadjuvant nivolumab, at surgical resection. Clones were sequenced by immunoSEQ multiplex PCR, and TCRdb holds only the in-frame ones, with some missing. The table has about 42,000 clones, approximately 80% seen once. The sample was PBMCs, taken after nivolumab (anti-PD-1) treatment. These receptor sequences come from a person between 40 and 80 years old with oral cavity squamous cell carcinoma.

This chain joins TRBV11-2 and TRBJ2-7, with 11 bases lining up with TRBD2. Germline CDR1 reads SGHAT; CDR2 reads FQNNGV. J gave up 5 bases and V 1 base, and 4 bases lay outside the gene matches. The CDR3 is 15 residues long. The CDR3 DNA is TGTGCCAGCAGCTTAGCCCTAGCGGGAGGCAACGAGCAGTACTTC. This encodes CASSLALAGGNEQYF.

Only a few counts were recorded for this clone. This chain connects TRBV7-2 to TRBJ2-5; possibly TRBD2 for D (5 bases). CDR3 length equals 12 residues. The V and J ends lost 4 bases and 4 bases respectively, with 7 bases between them. Germline lookup yields CDR1 SGHTA and CDR2 FQGNSA. CDR3 loop: CASSWERETQYF. In DNA, the CDR3 is TGTGCCAGCAGCTGGGAGCGAGAGACCCAGTACTTC.

This clone was recorded only once. V gene TRBV5-1 combines with J gene TRBJ2-5; D is unclear. CDR3 length: 14 residues. In germline, CDR1 is SGHRS, CDR2 YFSETQ. The V end lost 0 bases, the J end lost 4 bases, and 10 bases lay between the germline ends. CDR3 bases: TGCGCCAGCAGCTTGGACGCGGTCGTAGAGACCCAGTACTTC. Translating it yields CASSLDAVVETQYF.

The chain uses TRBV30 and TRBJ1-5; D gene unclear. Trimming pared 5 bases from V and 2 bases from J, leaving 10 bases between. CDR1 and CDR2 (germline): GTSNPN, SVGIG (reference sequence). The CDR3 loop spans 13 amino acids. CDR3 nucleotide sequence: TGTGCCTGGGGGAGTGGGGGCAATCAGCCCCAGCATTTT. It codes for CAWGSGGNQPQHF.

In this sample, this clone turned up once. The genes are TRBV15 and TRBJ2-6; D ambiguous. This CDR3 contains 15 residues. Germline V lookup: CDR1 LNHNV, CDR2 YYDKDF (reference sequence). V lost 0 bases and J 0 bases, leaving 3 bases between the germline ends. CDR3 residues: CATSRENSGANVLTF. CDR3 coding DNA: TGTGCCACCAGCAGAGAGAACTCTGGGGCCAACGTCCTGACTTTC.

The chain links TRBV6-5 to TRBJ2-1, with 7 bases that match TRBD1. The junction had 2 bases not matched to a gene; V was cut back by 6 bases and J by 0 bases. Germline CDR1 MNHEY, CDR2 SVGAGI. This CDR3 comprises 14 residues. The DNA for the CDR3 is TGTGCCAGCAGGGACAGGAGCTCCTACAATGAGCAGTTCTTC. Protein: CASRDRSSYNEQFF.

This sequence joins TRBV7-2 and TRBJ1-1; D unclear. Germline CDR1 is SGHTA and CDR2 is FQGNSA. The CDR3 sequence is 15 residues long. Trimming removed 5 bases from V and 1 base from J, with 14 bases in between. In DNA, the CDR3 is TGTGCCAGCAGCCAACCTGGACGGGAGAACACTGAAGCTTTCTTT. Protein product: CASSQPGRENTEAFF.

J is TRBJ1-3 and V is TRBV19, with D perhaps matching TRBD1 (6 bases). V was cut by 6 bases and J by 2 bases, with 26 bases left in between. Looked up from germline, CDR1 is LNHDA and CDR2 is SQIVND (reference sequence). There are 19 residues in the CDR3. The CDR3 loop reads CASSPATGGRRGTGNTIYF. Written as DNA, the CDR3 is TGTGCCAGTAGCCCGGCGACGGGGGGCCGCAGGGGTACTGGAAACACCATATATTTT. The full variable domain, rest sourced from reference TRBV19 and TRBJ1-3, is DGGITQSPKYLFRKEGQNVTLSCEQNLNHDAMYWYRQDPGQGLRLIYYSQIVNDFQKGDIAEGYSVSREKKESFPLTVTSAQKNPTAFYLCASSPATGGRRGTGNTIYFGEGSWLTVV.

This clone was observed once. The J gene is TRBJ2-1, the V gene TRBV4-1, with 7 bases matching TRBD2. The V gene end was trimmed by 4 bases and the J gene end by 2 bases; junction bases not matched to a gene: 11. CDR3 length: 17 residues. Germline assignment: CDR1 MGHRA and CDR2 YSYEKL. For the CDR3, the DNA is TGCGCCAGCAGCCTGAACGAGGGAGGGCCTCCCTACAATGAGCAGTTCTTC. The encoded protein is CASSLNEGGPPYNEQFF.

This clone was observed a handful of times. The gene calls are TRBV16 and TRBJ1-3; D uncertain. The CDR3 contains 13 residues. Per germline, CDR1 KGHSY and CDR2 FQNENV. The V and J ends lost 1 base and 3 bases respectively, with 4 bases between them. The DNA for the CDR3 is TGTGCCAGCAGCCAATTCCGTGGAAACACCATATATTTT. It is translated as CASSQFRGNTIYF.

J is TRBJ1-1 and V is TRBV27; D is ambiguous. V dropped 5 bases and J dropped 5 bases, with 12 bases sitting between them. Germline V gene data show CDR1 as MNHEY and CDR2 as SMNVEV (reference sequence). The CDR3 is 13 amino acids. This CDR3 is CASSREKATEAFF. The CDR3 region has the DNA TGTGCCAGCAGTAGGGAAAAGGCAACTGAAGCTTTCTTT.

The J gene is TRBJ1-5, the V gene TRBV6-1, with 8 bases matching TRBD1. This CDR3 has 16 amino acids. The junction had 10 bases not matched to a gene; V was cut back by 2 bases and J by 7 bases. Germline CDR1 reads MNHNS; CDR2 reads SASEGT. CDR3 region: CASSEMGRGQVQPQHF. CDR3 coding DNA: TGTGCCAGCAGTGAAATGGGCAGGGGGCAGGTCCAGCCCCAGCATTTT.

V and J are TRBV27 and TRBJ2-7; D gene ambiguous. V was shortened by 1 base and J by 7 bases, with 8 bases between the two germline ends. The V gene's germline CDR1 is MNHEY and CDR2 SMNVEV (reference sequence). The CDR3 covers 12 residues. The chain's CDR3 is CASSLWGREQYF. The CDR3 DNA sequence: TGTGCCAGCAGTTTATGGGGTCGGGAGCAGTACTTC.

The chain is built from TRBV7-9 and TRBJ2-5; 9 bases align to TRBD2. Per the germline V gene, CDR1 is SEHNR and CDR2 is FQNEAQ (reference sequence). This CDR3 comprises 15 residues. J was trimmed by 5 bases and V by 5 bases; bases with no gene match: 9. This CDR3 reads CASSRRAGGPETQYF. In DNA, the CDR3 is TGTGCCAGCAGCCGGCGCGCGGGAGGGCCGGAGACCCAGTACTTC.

The gene calls are TRBV7-3 and TRBJ1-6, with D uncertain. CDR3 length: 14 residues. Germline V gene lookup returns CDR1 SGHTA and CDR2 FQGTGA. V was shortened by 2 bases and J by 7 bases, with 9 bases between the two germline ends. The CDR3 coding sequence is TGTGCCAGCAGCTTAGGCAGCTCGAATTCACCCCTCCACTTT. It specifies CASSLGSSNSPLHF.

The count of this clone is one. The rearrangement links TRBV6-5 to TRBJ2-1; possibly TRBD2 for D (5 bases). The germline gives CDR1 MNHEY, CDR2 SVGAGI. The CDR3 loop spans 14 amino acids. Trimming took off 8 bases at V and 7 bases at J, with 18 bases between the two ends. The CDR3 DNA follows: TGTGCCAGCGCGAGCGGAGAGTTAAGGAATGAGCAGTTCTTC. It codes for CASASGELRNEQFF.

The chain carries TRBV15 and TRBJ1-2; the match to TRBD1 covers 7 bases. J gave up 8 bases and V 3 bases, and 18 bases lay outside the gene matches. CDR1 LNHNV and CDR2 YYDKDF come from the germline V gene (reference sequence). The CDR3 is made up of 17 amino acids. The DNA of the CDR3 is TGTGCCACCAGCAGCCGCGGACAGGTAGCTAGGAAAGGAGGCTACACCTTC. Protein sequence: CATSSRGQVARKGGYTF.

The gene calls are TRBV6-5 and TRBJ2-1; 7 nucleotides agree with TRBD2. This CDR3 has 14 residues. After removal of 5 bases from V and 8 bases from J, the junction contained 9 bases not matched to a gene. Germline CDR1 is MNHEY and CDR2 is SVGAGI. This CDR3 is CASSKLTGGHEQFF. The CDR3, as DNA: TGTGCCAGCAGTAAACTAACGGGAGGCCATGAGCAGTTCTTC.

The chain carries TRBV18 and TRBJ2-7; 7 nucleotides agree with TRBD1. This CDR3 is built from 14 residues. Trimming removed 0 bases from V and 1 base from J; junction bases left unmatched: 0. Germline loops: CDR1 KGHSH, CDR2 LQKENI. The CDR3 DNA reads as TGTGCCAGCTCACCACCGGGACAGTCCTACGAGCAGTACTTC. Its protein is CASSPPGQSYEQYF.

The rearrangement uses TRBV4-1 and TRBJ1-5, with no clear D. Trimming cost V 4 bases and J 2 bases, with 30 bases left between them. Germline values: CDR1 MGHRA, CDR2 YSYEKL. The CDR3 loop spans 21 amino acids. This CDR3 reads CASSPGPALEWADEGNQPQHF. CDR3 DNA sequence: TGCGCCAGCAGCCCTGGACCGGCCCTCGAATGGGCGGATGAGGGCAATCAGCCCCAGCATTTT.

The CDR3 here is CASSKVAGGGYEQYF. In DNA form, the CDR3 reads TGTGCCAGCAGCAAAGTGGCAGGGGGAGGATACGAGCAGTACTTC. The chain is built from TRBV21-1 and TRBJ2-7; the D call in the table, TRBD1, was not verified against the DNA. TRBV21-1 counts as a pseudogene. The CDR3 extends over 15 amino acids.

The genes are TRBV7-9 and TRBJ2-1, with TRBD2 identical over 9 bases. The CDR3 consists of 14 residues. Trimming at V came to 7 bases and at J to 4 bases, leaving 5 bases not matched to a gene. Germline loops: CDR1 SEHNR, CDR2 FQNEAQ (reference sequence). The CDR3 is CASTSSGIYNEQFF. The CDR3 DNA is TGTGCCAGCACCTCTAGCGGGATATACAATGAGCAGTTCTTC.

This clone was observed a few times. J is TRBJ2-1 and V is TRBV19, with 8 bases identical to TRBD1. From germline, CDR1 is LNHDA and CDR2 SQIVND (reference sequence). V gave up 7 bases and J gave up 7 bases; unmatched junction bases: 12. The CDR3 is 15 residues long. The CDR3 DNA reads TGTGCCAGTACCCTGACCGGGACAGGCAGTAATGAGCAGTTCTTC. It encodes CASTLTGTGSNEQFF.

This clone occurred a few times. The CDR3 nucleotides are TGTGCCAGCAGTTGGCCTGAAGGGAGGACTAATGAAAAACTGTTTTTT. Encoded protein: CASSWPEGRTNEKLFF. The chain joins TRBV6-6 to TRBJ1-4; D call uncertain. CDR3 length: 16 amino acids. Per the germline V gene, CDR1 is MNHNY and CDR2 is SVGAGI (reference sequence). The V and J ends lost 4 bases and 2 bases respectively, with 14 bases between them.

The chain links TRBV4-2 to TRBJ1-2; D unclear. This CDR3 comprises 16 residues. Looked up from germline, CDR1 is LGHNA and CDR2 is YNFKEQ. Trimming took 3 bases from V and 4 from J, leaving 18 bases between them. Written as DNA, the CDR3 is TGTGCCAGCAGCCAGGAAGACGGACGGACCCGCTATGGCTACACCTTC. The encoded protein is CASSQEDGRTRYGYTF.

The V and J genes are TRBV27 and TRBJ1-1; 8 bases are shared with TRBD1. This CDR3 has 16 residues. CDR1 and CDR2 (germline): MNHEY, SMNVEV (reference sequence). Trimming at V came to 6 bases and at J to 3 bases, leaving 12 bases not matched to a gene. CDR3 bases: TGTGCCAGCAGGTCTCTCCCAGGGGGCTGGGACACTGAAGCTTTCTTT. Its translation: CASRSLPGGWDTEAFF.

The chain has TRBV18 and TRBJ1-5; D possibly corresponds to TRBD1 (5 bases). The CDR3 runs 17 residues. Trimming left V 3 bases short and J 2 bases short, with 17 bases between. Germline lookup yields CDR1 KGHSH and CDR2 LQKENI. The DNA for the CDR3 is TGTGCCAGCTCACCTGAATGGGACTCCCAAGGCAATCAGCCCCAGCATTTT. Its translation is CASSPEWDSQGNQPQHF.